The clone carrying this T cell receptor (beta chain) showed up just a few times. Antigen specificity is unknown. What was sequenced were expressed TCRB transcripts, since all of the isolated RNA had been reverse transcribed. Only in-frame clones appear in the TCRdb table, and some are missing; sequencing was by immunoSEQ multiplex PCR. The data show over 650,000 clones, 11% to 15% seen once. The source of the sample is a study of beta chain features in type 1 diabetes. General observations from the study: A definitive answer on HLA type influencing TCRB rearrangement was not reached here. For patients and controls alike, PCR might favor shorter templates to the same degree. Moderate but significant shortening of TCRB CDR3s was recorded in all four CD4+ subsets from Type 1 diabetes patients.

In germline, CDR1 is SGDLS, CDR2 YYNGEE. The CDR3 is 13 residues long. Trimming left V 0 bases short and J 4 bases short, with 7 bases between. Researchers reported sorting CD4+ naive, central memory, regulatory and stem cell-like memory cells via CD45RO/CCR7/CD25/CD127/CD95/CD27. Input material: naive CD4+ T cells from blood. The TCR was taken from a man aged 18 to 29 with type 1 diabetes. The chain has TRBV9 and TRBJ2-5; D not resolved. The CDR3: CASSVAGPETQYF. The CDR3 DNA is TGTGCCAGCAGCGTAGCAGGCCCAGAGACCCAGTACTTC.